One and the same sample provided the 11 T cell receptor beta chains below, sequenced in a study of CD4 and CD8 cells across lung adenocarcinoma regions (dated by TCRdb to 2016 to 2019). To prepare the library, PCR was applied. This sample was sequenced with a HiSeq X Ten. TCRdb redid the processing of the public reads, applying fastp at Q25 and MiXCR, and retained in-frame beta chains. Rows with one shared CDR3 protein collapse into an entry with the most common genes and DNA. The sample records just over 4,000 distinct CDR3 sequences, 60% to 75% of which are singletons. In total, the top ten clones hold roughly 15% of the sample. Specimen: CD4+ T cells from the center of a lung tumor. Sample cell subset or site, as interpreted from the label and publication: tumor center region. Receptors originate from a male donor with lung adenocarcinoma. The CD4 and CD8 labels of this study may be unreliable.

A note on this clonotype: A much larger clonotype is one base distant, so this may be a read error. The gene calls are TRBV27 and TRBJ2-1, with 10 bases fitting TRBD2. Germline CDR1 reads MNHEY; CDR2 reads SMNVEV (reference sequence). The CDR3 length is 15 residues. Trimming at V came to 6 bases and at J to 8 bases, leaving 10 bases not matched to a gene. The CDR3 coding sequence is TGTGCCAGCAGATTCCGGTCTAGCGGGGGACATGAGCAGTTCTTC. This encodes CASRFRSSGGHEQFF.

The sample holds one count of this clonotype. This chain links TRBV6-1 with TRBJ2-1; 12 nucleotides agree with TRBD2. From germline, CDR1 is MNHNS and CDR2 SASEGT. V trimming: 5 bases; J trimming: 7 bases; junction bases outside the gene matches: 6. The CDR3 totals 15 residues. The CDR3 region has the DNA TGTGCCAGCAGTAAAACCGGGACTAGCGGGAATGAGCAGTTCTTC. Protein: CASSKTGTSGNEQFF.

This clonotype came up a few times. This sequence joins TRBV6-5 and TRBJ1-6; D call uncertain. CDR3 length: 16 amino acids. Germline V gives CDR1 MNHEY, CDR2 SVGAGI. V was shortened by 4 bases and J by 0 bases, with 10 bases between the two germline ends. CDR3: CASSFRASSYNSPLHF. In DNA, the CDR3 is TGTGCCAGCAGTTTTAGGGCGAGCTCCTATAATTCACCCCTCCACTTT.

The CDR3 loop reads CASSPRQNLIGGDTQYF. Written as DNA, the CDR3 is TGTGCCAGCAGTCCTAGACAGAACCTCATCGGGGGAGATACGCAGTATTTT. This chain links TRBV3-1 with TRBJ2-3; a possible D gene is TRBD2 (6 bases). CDR1 and CDR2 from the germline V gene are LGHDT and YNNKEL (reference sequence). The V and J ends lost 6 bases and 5 bases respectively, with 24 bases between them. The CDR3 consists of 17 residues.

This sequence joins TRBV7-2 and TRBJ2-1; D possibly corresponds to TRBD2 (6 bases). The length of the CDR3 is 12 residues. CDR1 is SGHTA and CDR2 is FQGNSA in the germline V gene. Trimming shortened V by 5 bases and J by 10 bases, and 12 bases separated the two germline ends. The CDR3 reads CASSQTRGEQFF. CDR3 nucleotides: TGTGCCAGCAGCCAGACCCGGGGGGAGCAGTTCTTC.

The V call is TRBV4-2, the J call TRBJ2-5, with D possibly TRBD2 on 6 matching bases. Near its end, the DNA agrees better with TRBJ2-7, so the J call may be wrong. The CDR3 has 15 residues. Germline V gene lookup returns CDR1 LGHNA and CDR2 YNFKEQ. CDR3 residues: CASSQSGGGHNEQYF. CDR3 coding DNA: TGTGCCAGCAGCCAAAGTGGTGGAGGGCACAACGAGCAGTACTTC.

The chain carries TRBV6-5 and TRBJ2-1; 12 bases align to TRBD2. The J call may be mistaken, given a closer DNA end match to TRBJ2-5. The CDR3 consists of 17 residues. Germline V gene sequence: CDR1 MNHEY, CDR2 SVGAGI. The CDR3 bases are TGTGCCAGCAGTTACTCCGCTAGCGGGAGGGCAGGAGAGACCCAGTACTTC. Its translation is CASSYSASGRAGETQYF.

By proportion, this clonotype is large. The chain has TRBV6-1 and TRBJ1-1; TRBD1 aligns across 7 bases. The CDR3 is made up of 13 amino acids. V shed 7 bases and J 3 bases; nucleotides not matched to a gene: 5. Germline loops: CDR1 MNHNS, CDR2 SASEGT. The CDR3 region has the DNA TGTGCCAGCAACAGGGGTTTTGACACTGAAGCTTTCTTT. It yields the protein CASNRGFDTEAFF.

This clonotype was counted between two and nine times. V is TRBV27 and J is TRBJ2-5; D is perhaps TRBD1 (6 bases). TRBJ2-7 explains the end of the DNA better; the J call may be wrong. The V gene's germline CDR1 is MNHEY and CDR2 SMNVEV (reference sequence). The length of the CDR3 is 13 residues. In nucleotides, the CDR3 is TGTGCCAGCACACAGGGACCTCGCTACGAGCAGTACTTC. It encodes CASTQGPRYEQYF.

This clonotype was seen a single time. The chain's CDR3 is CASSDMQGTGELFF. Written as DNA, the CDR3 is TGTGCCAGCAGTGATATGCAGGGGACCGGGGAGCTGTTTTTT. This rearrangement joins TRBV6-1 to TRBJ2-2; TRBD1 might be the D (6 bases). The CDR3 has 14 residues. The V gene lost 3 bases and the J gene lost 5 bases, with 10 bases spanning the gap. Germline assignment: CDR1 MNHNS and CDR2 SASEGT.

About this clonotype: The conserved phenylalanine or tryptophan normally closing the CDR3 is absent here, so this likely arose from a read error. This rearrangement joins TRBV6-1 to TRBJ2-1; TRBD2 agrees at 14 bases. Unmatched junction bases numbered 4, after V lost 6 bases and J lost 6 bases. Looked up from germline, CDR1 is MNHNS and CDR2 is SASEGT. This CDR3 comprises 15 residues. CDR3 sequence (DNA): TGTGCCAGCAGGCGGACTAGCGGGAGGTTCAATGAGCAGTTCTTA. It is translated as CASRRTSGRFNEQFL.